The 9 T cell receptor beta chains below all came from one sample that was sequenced in a study of shared clonotypes between healthy human individuals. Method: immunoSEQ multiplex PCR; TCRdb's copy keeps in-frame clones and lacks some. Among 2 million to 3 million clones listed, roughly 93% were seen once. The sample comprised naive CD4+ T cells from PBMCs. Subset described: CD45RA+ positively selected. The receptors come from a man aged 18-30 years in good health. Some clones in this sample may be carry-over from other donors' samples.

This clone was counted once. The chain links TRBV11-3 to TRBJ2-1; possible D gene TRBD1, 5 bases. V lost 1 base and J 10 bases, leaving 11 bases between the germline ends. CDR1 is SGHNT, CDR2 YENEEA, per germline. The CDR3 is 13 residues long. As DNA, the CDR3 is TGTGCCAGCAGCTTAGGAGAAAGGACAGAGCAGTTCTTC. Its translation: CASSLGERTEQFF.

This sequence joins TRBV6-6 and TRBJ2-7, with D possibly TRBD2 on 5 matching bases. The J call is in doubt because the DNA end fits TRBJ2-5 better. The CDR3 is 16 residues long. Germline V gives CDR1 MNHNY, CDR2 SVGAGI (reference sequence). As DNA, the CDR3 is TGTGCCAGCAGTTACTCCCAAGTAGCGTCCCCGGGGACCCAGTACTTC. Translation gives CASSYSQVASPGTQYF.

The table lists this clone with a few counts. The rearrangement uses TRBV29-1 and TRBJ1-2; 7 nucleotides align to TRBD1. CDR3 length equals 11 residues. The junction had 5 bases not matched to a gene; V was cut back by 6 bases and J by 7 bases. Looked up from germline, CDR1 is SQVTM and CDR2 is ANQGSEA. The CDR3 loop reads CSVTGTAGYTF. The CDR3 nucleotides are TGCAGCGTGACCGGGACAGCTGGCTACACCTTC.

There are a few counts of this clone. The sample carries other DNA sequences with the same CDR3. This chain connects TRBV18 to TRBJ2-7; 7 positions agree with TRBD1. This CDR3 spans 13 amino acids. Trimming took 3 bases from V and 3 from J; bases not matched to a gene: 2. The germline V gene encodes CDR1 KGHSH and CDR2 LQKENI. CDR3 loop: CASSPGTDYEQYF. The CDR3 region has the DNA TGTGCCAGCTCACCCGGGACAGACTACGAGCAGTACTTC.

The V and J genes are TRBV7-9 and TRBJ2-7, with 8 bases aligning to TRBD1. V lost 2 bases to trimming and J lost 6 bases; unmatched junction nucleotides: 12. Germline V gene sequence: CDR1 SEHNR, CDR2 FQNEAQ (reference sequence). The CDR3 covers 16 residues. The CDR3 nucleotides read TGTGCCAGCAGCTTACGGCCCCAACAGGGGGTTGGCGAGCAGTACTTC. Its protein product is CASSLRPQQGVGEQYF.

The rearrangement uses TRBV25-1 and TRBJ1-2; possibly TRBD1 for D (5 bases). The ends were cut back, 4 bases at V and 4 bases at J, with 13 bases in the middle. Germline CDR1 MGHDK, CDR2 SYGVNS. The CDR3 runs 14 residues. The CDR3 DNA is TGTGCCAGCAGTGCCCGGGACGGAATCTATGGCTACACCTTC. The encoded protein is CASSARDGIYGYTF.

The chain couples TRBV28 to TRBJ2-1; 14 bases match TRBD2. Germline values: CDR1 MDHEN, CDR2 SYDVKM. The length of the CDR3 is 15 residues. The V segment lost 2 bases and the J segment 14 bases; nucleotides outside the gene matches: 8. This chain's CDR3 is CASSLPGLAGERKFF. The CDR3 region has the DNA TGTGCCAGCAGTTTACCGGGACTAGCGGGAGAACGTAAGTTCTTC.

The chain employs TRBV7-2 and TRBJ1-4; D unresolved. Germline loops: CDR1 SGHTA, CDR2 FQGNSA. Trimming pared 5 bases from V and 0 bases from J, leaving 16 bases between. CDR3 length equals 17 residues. For the CDR3, the DNA is TGTGCCAGCAGCCCACAGCGTCCGGCAGCAACTAATGAAAAACTGTTTTTT. Its translation: CASSPQRPAATNEKLFF.

The genes are TRBV10-3 and TRBJ2-1; 11 bases are a match to TRBD1. After removal of 3 bases from V and 5 bases from J, the junction contained 3 bases not matched to a gene. Germline lookup yields CDR1 ENHRY and CDR2 SYGVKD. This CDR3 is built from 15 residues. The CDR3 sequence is CAISDGQGAHNEQFF. Here the CDR3 DNA reads TGTGCCATCAGTGACGGACAGGGGGCCCACAATGAGCAGTTCTTC.